Described below is a single T cell receptor (beta chain) sequence and its context. Its antigen is not identified. The conserved closing phenylalanine or tryptophan is absent in this CDR3, likely reflecting a read error. No cell sorting was done before RNA was extracted from the tissue. Distant lung tissue was collected more than 3 cm away from the tumor edge. This sample stems from a study of tumor and adjacent non-tumor tissue in lung cancer. Broader study findings: Normal lung showed higher cumulative top 100 clone frequency than tumor. Compared with tumor, normal lung showed significantly lower TCR diversity.

The CDR3 covers 15 residues. Trimming removed 5 bases at V and 10 bases at J, with 20 bases between. The germline gives CDR1 LGHNA, CDR2 YSLEER. Three rounds of nested PCR, following a modified ARM-PCR protocol, produced the TCRbeta library. TCRdb re-called the multiplex PCR reads through MiXCR, storing one row per CDR3 protein. The data hold 90,000 to 120,000 distinct CDR3 sequences, with more than 55% observed a single time. V usage is TRBV4-3 and J usage is TRBJ1-4; no definite D call. Sequenced material: distant non-tumor lung tissue. The receptor was isolated from a man aged 30-40 years with non-small cell lung cancer. CDR3 DNA sequence: TGCGCCAGCAGCGCTACCCCCAGGTGGAGCGGAAAACTGTTTCTT. It yields the protein CASSATPRWSGKLFL.